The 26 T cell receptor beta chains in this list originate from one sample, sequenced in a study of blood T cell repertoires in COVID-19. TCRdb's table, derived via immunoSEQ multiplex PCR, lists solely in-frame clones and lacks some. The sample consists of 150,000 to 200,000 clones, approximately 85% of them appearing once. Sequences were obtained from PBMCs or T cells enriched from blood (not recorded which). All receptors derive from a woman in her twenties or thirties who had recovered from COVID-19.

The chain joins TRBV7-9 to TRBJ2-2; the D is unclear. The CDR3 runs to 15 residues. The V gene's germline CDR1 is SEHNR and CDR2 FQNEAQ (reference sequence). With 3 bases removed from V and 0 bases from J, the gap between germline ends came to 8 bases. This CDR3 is CASSLSSSNTGELFF. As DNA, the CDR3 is TGTGCCAGCAGCTTGAGTAGTTCGAACACCGGGGAGCTGTTTTTT.

CDR3 sequence reads: CASSLAREFGVLRDEQFF. The CDR3 bases are TGTGCCAGCAGCTTAGCAAGGGAGTTTGGCGTCTTAAGGGATGAGCAGTTCTTC. The J gene is TRBJ2-1, the V gene TRBV7-9; tentative D call: TRBD2 (5 bases). The CDR3 sequence is 18 residues long. Germline values: CDR1 SEHNR, CDR2 FQNEAQ (reference sequence). V was cut by 0 bases and J by 8 bases, with 23 bases left in between. Full variable domain (outside the CDR3, taken from reference TRBV7-9 and TRBJ2-1): DTGVSQNPRHKITKRGQNVTFRCDPISEHNRLYWYRQTLGQGPEFLTYFQNEAQLEKSRLLSDRFSAERPKGSFSTLEIQRTEQGDSAMYLCASSLAREFGVLRDEQFFGPGTRLTVL.

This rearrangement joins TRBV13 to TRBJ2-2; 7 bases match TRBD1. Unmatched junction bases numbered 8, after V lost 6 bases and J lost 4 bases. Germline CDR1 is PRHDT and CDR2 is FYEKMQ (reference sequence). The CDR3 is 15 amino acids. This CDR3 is CASRRQGLSTGELFF. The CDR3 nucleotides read TGTGCCAGCAGGAGACAGGGTCTGAGCACCGGGGAGCTGTTTTTT.

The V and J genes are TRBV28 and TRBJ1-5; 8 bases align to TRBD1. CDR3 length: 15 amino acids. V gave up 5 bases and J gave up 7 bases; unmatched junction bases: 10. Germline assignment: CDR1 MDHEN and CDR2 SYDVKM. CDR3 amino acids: CASSPRQGIEQPQHF. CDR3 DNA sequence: TGTGCCAGCAGTCCCCGACAGGGGATAGAGCAGCCCCAGCATTTT.

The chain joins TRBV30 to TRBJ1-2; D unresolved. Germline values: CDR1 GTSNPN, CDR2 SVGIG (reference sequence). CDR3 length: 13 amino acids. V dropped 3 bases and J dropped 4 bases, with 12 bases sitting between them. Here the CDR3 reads CAWSPGRIYGYTF. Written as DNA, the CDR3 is TGTGCCTGGAGCCCTGGGAGGATCTATGGCTACACCTTC.

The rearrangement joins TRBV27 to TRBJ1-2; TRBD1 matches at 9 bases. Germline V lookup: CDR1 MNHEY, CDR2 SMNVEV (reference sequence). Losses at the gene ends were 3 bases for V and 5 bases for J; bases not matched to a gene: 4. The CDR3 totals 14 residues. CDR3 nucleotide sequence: TGTGCCAGCAGTTTCTCCGGGACAGGGTATGGCTACACCTTC. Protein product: CASSFSGTGYGYTF.

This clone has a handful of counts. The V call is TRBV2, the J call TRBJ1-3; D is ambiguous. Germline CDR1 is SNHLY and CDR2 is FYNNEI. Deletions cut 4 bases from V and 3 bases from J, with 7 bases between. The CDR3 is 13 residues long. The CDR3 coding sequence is TGTGCCAGCAGTGGGAGGGATGGAAACACCATATATTTT. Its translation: CASSGRDGNTIYF.

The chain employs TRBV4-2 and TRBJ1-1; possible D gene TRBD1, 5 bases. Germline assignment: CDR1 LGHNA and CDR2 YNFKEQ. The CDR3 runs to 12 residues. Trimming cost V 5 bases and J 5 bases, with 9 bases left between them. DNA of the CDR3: TGTGCCAGCAGCAGGGGACTTACTGAAGCTTTCTTT. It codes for CASSRGLTEAFF.

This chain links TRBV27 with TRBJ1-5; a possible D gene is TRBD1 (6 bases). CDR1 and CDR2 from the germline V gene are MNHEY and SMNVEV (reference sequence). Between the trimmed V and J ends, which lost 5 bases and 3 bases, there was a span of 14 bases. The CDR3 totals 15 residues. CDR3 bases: TGTGCCAGCAGTCCAACAGGGTTGGACAATCAGCCCCAGCATTTT. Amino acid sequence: CASSPTGLDNQPQHF.

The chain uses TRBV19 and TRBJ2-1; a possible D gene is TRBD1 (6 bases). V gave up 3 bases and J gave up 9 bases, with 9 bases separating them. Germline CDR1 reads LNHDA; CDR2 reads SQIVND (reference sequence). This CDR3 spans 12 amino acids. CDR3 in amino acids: CASSIGGSEQFF. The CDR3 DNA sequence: TGTGCCAGTAGTATTGGGGGCAGTGAGCAGTTCTTC. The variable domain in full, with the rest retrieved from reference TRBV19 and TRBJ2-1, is DGGITQSPKYLFRKEGQNVTLSCEQNLNHDAMYWYRQDPGQGLRLIYYSQIVNDFQKGDIAEGYSVSREKKESFPLTVTSAQKNPTAFYLCASSIGGSEQFFGPGTRLTVL.

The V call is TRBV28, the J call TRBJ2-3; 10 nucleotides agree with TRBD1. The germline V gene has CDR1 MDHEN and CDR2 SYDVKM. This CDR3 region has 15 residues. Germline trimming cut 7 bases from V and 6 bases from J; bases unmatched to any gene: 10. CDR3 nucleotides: TGTGCCAGCACGTCCGGGACAGGGGTGTTTGATACGCAGTATTTT. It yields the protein CASTSGTGVFDTQYF.

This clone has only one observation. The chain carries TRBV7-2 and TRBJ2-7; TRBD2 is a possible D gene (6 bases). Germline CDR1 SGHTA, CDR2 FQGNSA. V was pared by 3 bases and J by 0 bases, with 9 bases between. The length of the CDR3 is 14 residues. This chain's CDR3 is CASSFGTHSYEQYF. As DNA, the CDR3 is TGTGCCAGCAGCTTCGGGACTCACTCCTACGAGCAGTACTTC.

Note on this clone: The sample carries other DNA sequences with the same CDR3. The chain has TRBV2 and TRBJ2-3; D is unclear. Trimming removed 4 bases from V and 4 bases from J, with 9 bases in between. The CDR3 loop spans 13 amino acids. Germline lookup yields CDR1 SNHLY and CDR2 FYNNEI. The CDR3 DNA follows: TGTGCCAGCAGTGCCCCCGCGGCAGATACGCAGTATTTT. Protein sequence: CASSAPAADTQYF. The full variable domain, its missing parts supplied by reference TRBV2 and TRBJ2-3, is EPEVTQTPSHQVTQMGQEVILRCVPISNHLYFYWYRQILGQKVEFLVSFYNNEISEKSEIFDDQFSVERPDGSNFTLKIRSTKLEDSAMYFCASSAPAADTQYFGPGTRLTVL.

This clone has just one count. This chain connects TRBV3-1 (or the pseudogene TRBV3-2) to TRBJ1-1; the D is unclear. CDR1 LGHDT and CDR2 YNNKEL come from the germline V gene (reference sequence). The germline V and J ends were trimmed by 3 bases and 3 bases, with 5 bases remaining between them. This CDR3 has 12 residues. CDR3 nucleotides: TGTGCCAGCAGCCACCGGGACACTGAAGCTTTCTTT. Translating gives CASSHRDTEAFF.

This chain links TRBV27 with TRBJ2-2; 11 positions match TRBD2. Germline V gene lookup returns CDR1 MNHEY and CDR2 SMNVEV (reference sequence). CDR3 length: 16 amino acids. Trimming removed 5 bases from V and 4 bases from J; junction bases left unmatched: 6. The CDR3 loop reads CASSPELAGATGELFF. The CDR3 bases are TGTGCCAGCAGTCCAGAACTAGCGGGAGCCACCGGGGAGCTGTTTTTT.

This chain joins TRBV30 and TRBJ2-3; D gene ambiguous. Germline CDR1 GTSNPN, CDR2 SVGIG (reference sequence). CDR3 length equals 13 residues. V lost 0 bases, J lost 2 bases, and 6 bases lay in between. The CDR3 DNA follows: TGTGCCTGGAGTGTCGACATCACAGATACGCAGTATTTT. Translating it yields CAWSVDITDTQYF.

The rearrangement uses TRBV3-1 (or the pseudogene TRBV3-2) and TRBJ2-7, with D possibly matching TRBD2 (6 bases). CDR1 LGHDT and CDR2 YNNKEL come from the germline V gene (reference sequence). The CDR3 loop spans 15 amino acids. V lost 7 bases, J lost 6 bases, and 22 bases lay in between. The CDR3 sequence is CASTGTLASTSEQYF. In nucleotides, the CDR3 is TGTGCCAGCACTGGGACCCTAGCGAGTACGTCCGAGCAGTACTTC.

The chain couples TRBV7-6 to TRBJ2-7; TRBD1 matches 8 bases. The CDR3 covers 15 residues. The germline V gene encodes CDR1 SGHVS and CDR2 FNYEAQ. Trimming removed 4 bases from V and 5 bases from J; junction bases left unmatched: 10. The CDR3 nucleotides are TGTGCCAGCAGCTCCGCCCTGACAGGGGATCACGAGCAGTACTTC. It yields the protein CASSSALTGDHEQYF.

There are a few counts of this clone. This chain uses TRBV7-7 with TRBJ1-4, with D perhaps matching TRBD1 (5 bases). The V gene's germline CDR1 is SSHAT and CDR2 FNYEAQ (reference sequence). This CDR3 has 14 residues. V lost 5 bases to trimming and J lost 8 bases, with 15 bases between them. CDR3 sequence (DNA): TGTGCCAGCAGCCCAGACAGCCGAGGAGAAAAACTGTTTTTT. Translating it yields CASSPDSRGEKLFF.

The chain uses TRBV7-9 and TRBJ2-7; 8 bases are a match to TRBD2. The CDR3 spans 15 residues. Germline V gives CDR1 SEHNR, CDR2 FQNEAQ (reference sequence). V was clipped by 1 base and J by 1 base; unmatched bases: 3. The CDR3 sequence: CASSLDSGASYEQYF. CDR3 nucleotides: TGTGCCAGCAGCTTAGATAGCGGGGCATCCTACGAGCAGTACTTC.

CDR3 coding DNA: TGTGCCAGTGAGGGCAGCTCCTACGAGCAGTACTTC. Its translation is CASEGSSYEQYF. The rearrangement joins TRBV19 to TRBJ2-7, with a possible D match to TRBD2 (5 bases). Germline lookup yields CDR1 LNHDA and CDR2 SQIVND (reference sequence). Trimming stripped 8 bases from V and 0 bases from J, with 8 bases between. There are 12 residues in the CDR3.

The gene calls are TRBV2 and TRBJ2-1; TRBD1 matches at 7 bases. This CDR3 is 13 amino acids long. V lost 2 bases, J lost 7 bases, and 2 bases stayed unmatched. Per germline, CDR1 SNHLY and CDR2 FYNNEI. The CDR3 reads CASSEQGENEQFF. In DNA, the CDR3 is TGTGCCAGCAGTGAACAGGGGGAGAATGAGCAGTTCTTC.

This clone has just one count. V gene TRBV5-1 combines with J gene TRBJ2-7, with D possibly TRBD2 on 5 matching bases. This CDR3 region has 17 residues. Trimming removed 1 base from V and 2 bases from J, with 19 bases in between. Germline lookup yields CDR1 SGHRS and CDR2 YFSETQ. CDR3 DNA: TGCGCCAGCAGCTTGTCAGCCTCAACGGGAAGGACCTACGAGCAGTACTTC. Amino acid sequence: CASSLSASTGRTYEQYF.

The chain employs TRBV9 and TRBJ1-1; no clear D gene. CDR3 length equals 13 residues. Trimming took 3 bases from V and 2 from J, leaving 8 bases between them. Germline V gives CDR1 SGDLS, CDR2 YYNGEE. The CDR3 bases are TGTGCCAGCAGCGGTAGCGACAACACTGAAGCTTTCTTT. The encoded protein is CASSGSDNTEAFF.

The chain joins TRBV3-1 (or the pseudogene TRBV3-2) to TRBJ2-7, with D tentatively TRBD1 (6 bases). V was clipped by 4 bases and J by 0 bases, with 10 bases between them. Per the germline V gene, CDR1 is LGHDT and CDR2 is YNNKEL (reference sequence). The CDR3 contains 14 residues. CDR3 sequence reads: CASSPGQPSYEQYF. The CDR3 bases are TGTGCCAGCAGCCCCGGACAGCCCTCCTACGAGCAGTACTTC.

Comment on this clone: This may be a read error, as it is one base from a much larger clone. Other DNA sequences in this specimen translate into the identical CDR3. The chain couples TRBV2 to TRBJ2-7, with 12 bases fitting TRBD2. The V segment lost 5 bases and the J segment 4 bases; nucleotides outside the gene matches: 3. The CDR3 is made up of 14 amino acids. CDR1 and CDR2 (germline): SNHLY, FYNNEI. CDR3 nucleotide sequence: TGTGCCAGCAGTCTGACTAGCGGGAGTTACGAGCAGTACTTC. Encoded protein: CASSLTSGSYEQYF.